A single T cell receptor beta chain is shown here with its context. Antigen: not known. The data stem from a study of cytomegalovirus exposure and HLA in healthy donors. The PCR ran on 60 Vbeta and 13 Jbeta primers. Only in-frame clones appear in the TCRdb table, and some are missing; sequencing was by immunoSEQ multiplex PCR. The sample has some 90,000 clones; 78% are singletons. Study observations and caveats: Later on, an analysis found that several of the most significant clusters appeared to be linked to common viral pathogens, which included parvovirus B19. Across donors, presence/absence analyses took sequencing depth to be roughly uniform. Later on, a genetic analysis was performed. It linked a missense variant in DCLRE1C with V- and J-gene trimming of TCR beta.

Germline loops: CDR1 SGHDT, CDR2 YYEEEE. CDR3 length: 18 amino acids. The V segment lost 0 bases and the J segment 7 bases; nucleotides outside the gene matches: 13. The genes are TRBV5-6 and TRBJ2-7; 13 positions match TRBD2. This clonotype was obtained from a woman aged 40 to 50 in good health and CMV-seronegative. Sample: PBMCs. CDR3 coding DNA: TGTGCCAGCAGCTTGGCTCCGCACCGACTAGCGGGAGGAGGGGAGCAGTACTTC. It encodes CASSLAPHRLAGGGEQYF.